Shown below are 25 T cell receptor beta chains from a single sample sequenced in a study of T cells in Graves' hyperthyroidism and ophthalmopathy. The TCR beta CDR3 regions underwent amplification using RNA transcripts as the source. RT-PCR in the first round (using the HTBI primer set) targeted the TCR CDR3. TCRdb reprocessed the multiplex PCR reads with MiXCR, giving one entry per CDR3 protein. The sample includes hundreds of thousands of distinct CDR3 sequences, 12% to 15% seen only once; the top ten take roughly a tenth. Sequencing was performed on blood. The source of these receptors is a woman between 18 and 29 years old with Graves' hyperthyroidism.

The chain couples TRBV20-1 to TRBJ1-1, with 7 bases fitting TRBD1. Germline V lookup: CDR1 DFQATT, CDR2 SNEGSKA (reference sequence). The CDR3 totals 14 residues. V shed 4 bases, J shed 2 bases, and the junction held 7 bases outside the gene matches. CDR3 protein: CSATTGAFNTEAFF. CDR3 bases: TGCAGTGCTACCACAGGGGCCTTTAACACTGAAGCTTTCTTT.

This clonotype was counted ten times or more. The chain carries TRBV30 and TRBJ2-1; D is unresolved. CDR1 is GTSNPN and CDR2 is SVGIG in the germline V gene (reference sequence). V was clipped by 0 bases and J by 5 bases, with 11 bases between them. This CDR3 spans 14 amino acids. For the CDR3, the DNA is TGTGCCTGGAGTGTTTCGCCGTTAAACAATGAGCAGTTCTTC. This gives the protein CAWSVSPLNNEQFF.

This clonotype has ten or more counts. This chain connects TRBV20-1 to TRBJ2-7; 13 positions match TRBD2. The CDR3 contains 15 residues. V was pared by 3 bases and J by 3 bases, with 5 bases of the junction left unmatched. Germline V gives CDR1 DFQATT, CDR2 SNEGSKA (reference sequence). Here the CDR3 reads CSASAGTSGIYEQYF. The CDR3 DNA reads TGCAGTGCTAGTGCCGGGACTAGCGGGATCTACGAGCAGTACTTC.

This clonotype was observed a few times. The chain recombines TRBV19 with TRBJ1-1; 9 nucleotides align to TRBD1. Losses at the gene ends were 6 bases for V and 4 bases for J; bases not matched to a gene: 6. The CDR3 is made up of 14 amino acids. Germline V gene sequence: CDR1 LNHDA, CDR2 SQIVND (reference sequence). The CDR3 nucleotides read TGTGCCAGTAGGGACAGGGGATCCGGCACTGAAGCTTTCTTT. Protein product: CASRDRGSGTEAFF.

The chain couples TRBV13 to TRBJ2-5, with 7 bases matching TRBD2. V shed 5 bases and J 2 bases; nucleotides not matched to a gene: 17. The CDR3 is 18 residues long. Germline CDR1 PRHDT, CDR2 FYEKMQ (reference sequence). For the CDR3, the DNA is TGTGCCAGCAGCATAATCGCAGAGGCTAGCGGACTACAAGAGACCCAGTACTTC. It specifies CASSIIAEASGLQETQYF. Looking up the rest from reference TRBV13 and TRBJ2-5 gives the full variable domain: AAGVIQSPRHLIKEKRETATLKCYPIPRHDTVYWYQQGPGQDPQFLISFYEKMQSDKGSIPDRFSAQQFSDYHSELNMSSLELGDSALYFCASSIIAEASGLQETQYFGPGTRLLVL.

This chain joins TRBV27 and TRBJ1-1, with a tentative D call TRBD1 (6 bases). The V end lost 5 bases, the J end lost 8 bases, and 12 bases lay between the germline ends. CDR1 MNHEY and CDR2 SMNVEV come from the germline V gene (reference sequence). The CDR3 loop spans 12 amino acids. The CDR3 nucleotides read TGTGCCAGCAGTGCGCGGGGGCGCGAAGCTTTCTTT. Translating gives CASSARGREAFF.

This clonotype was picked up many times. V gene TRBV6-5 combines with J gene TRBJ1-2, with 11 bases lining up with TRBD1. With V trimmed by 2 bases and J by 5 bases, 4 bases remained unmatched. This CDR3 contains 15 residues. Germline V gene lookup returns CDR1 MNHEY and CDR2 SVGAGI. The CDR3 loop is CASSYGGTGGYGYTF. Written as DNA, the CDR3 is TGTGCCAGCAGTTACGGCGGGACAGGGGGGTATGGCTACACCTTC.

This sequence joins TRBV6-1 and TRBJ1-3; D call uncertain. Germline CDR1 MNHNS, CDR2 SASEGT. This CDR3 is 13 amino acids long. The ends were cut back, 6 bases at V and 12 bases at J, with 18 bases in the middle. CDR3 sequence reads: CASSPSPRTFIYF. The CDR3 DNA sequence: TGTGCCAGCAGCCCAAGTCCCCGCACCTTCATATATTTT.

This clonotype has at least ten counts. The V gene is TRBV20-1, the J gene TRBJ2-3; D unresolved. Between the trimmed V and J ends, which lost 0 bases and 2 bases, there was a span of 12 bases. CDR3 length: 15 amino acids. The germline CDR1 and CDR2 sequences are DFQATT and SNEGSKA (reference sequence). Here the CDR3 DNA reads TGCAGTGCTAGAGATCTGAACAGTTACACAGATACGCAGTATTTT. This translates into CSARDLNSYTDTQYF.

The rearrangement joins TRBV29-1 to TRBJ2-7; TRBD2 aligns across 8 bases. This CDR3 contains 14 residues. V dropped 7 bases and J dropped 4; count of bases not matched to a gene: 12. The germline gives CDR1 SQVTM, CDR2 ANQGSEA. CDR3 region: CSAGGASGGYEQYF. CDR3 bases: TGCAGCGCCGGCGGAGCGTCGGGGGGGTACGAGCAGTACTTC.

At least ten counts were recorded for this clonotype. The rearrangement joins TRBV7-2 to TRBJ2-5; TRBD2 agrees at 7 bases. CDR3 length equals 14 residues. J gave up 5 bases and V 5 bases, and 8 bases lay outside the gene matches. Looked up from germline, CDR1 is SGHTA and CDR2 is FQGNSA. This CDR3 reads CASSPRLAVETQYF. The CDR3 DNA reads as TGTGCCAGCAGCCCACGACTAGCTGTGGAGACCCAGTACTTC.

There are a few counts of this clonotype. The gene calls are TRBV2 and TRBJ2-5, with 7 bases fitting TRBD1. The V gene's germline CDR1 is SNHLY and CDR2 FYNNEI. V shed 5 bases and J 7 bases; nucleotides not matched to a gene: 10. This CDR3 contains 14 residues. As DNA, the CDR3 is TGTGCCAGCAGTCCGGTCGACAGGGATGGGACCCAGTACTTC. This gives the protein CASSPVDRDGTQYF.

The CDR3 region has the DNA TGTGCCAGCAGCCAAGTTGCAACCAACTATGGCTACACCTTC. This gives the protein CASSQVATNYGYTF. The V and J genes are TRBV3-1 and TRBJ1-2; D gene uncertain. Germline V lookup: CDR1 LGHDT, CDR2 YNNKEL (reference sequence). The CDR3 length is 14 residues. V was shortened by 1 base and J by 2 bases, with 8 bases between the two germline ends.

The chain links TRBV20-1 to TRBJ2-5, with 9 bases identical to TRBD2. Losses at the gene ends were 6 bases for V and 11 bases for J; bases not matched to a gene: 10. This CDR3 contains 12 residues. The germline CDR1 and CDR2 sequences are DFQATT and SNEGSKA (reference sequence). In nucleotides, the CDR3 is TGCAGTGCAAGGGCTAGCGGGGCCTTTCAGTACTTC. Amino acids: CSARASGAFQYF.

V usage is TRBV7-9 and J usage is TRBJ2-7; D might be TRBD1 (6 bases). V gave up 4 bases and J gave up 1 base, with 20 bases separating them. Germline V gene lookup returns CDR1 SEHNR and CDR2 FQNEAQ (reference sequence). The CDR3 is made up of 17 amino acids. CDR3 DNA: TGTGCCAGCAGCTCAGTCAGAAAAGCCGGGACATCCTACGAGCAGTACTTC. Its protein product is CASSSVRKAGTSYEQYF.

The chain joins TRBV5-5 to TRBJ1-1; 11 nucleotides align to TRBD1. CDR3 length: 15 amino acids. With 4 bases clipped from V and 4 bases from J, the junction kept 6 bases outside the gene matches. CDR1 and CDR2 from the germline V gene are SGHKS and YYEKEE (reference sequence). The CDR3 coding sequence is TGTGCCAGCAGCAACCGGGACAGGGGGGTCACTGAAGCTTTCTTT. Encoded protein: CASSNRDRGVTEAFF.

This clonotype was detected many times. The chain recombines TRBV28 with TRBJ1-1; D is unclear. The CDR3 length is 13 residues. V shed 1 base and J shed 6 bases, with 9 bases lying between them. CDR1 and CDR2 (germline): MDHEN, SYDVKM. In nucleotides, the CDR3 is TGTGCCAGCAGTTTATTACAAGGCGCTGAAGCTTTCTTT. Protein sequence: CASSLLQGAEAFF.

Ten or more counts support this clonotype. V gene TRBV20-1 combines with J gene TRBJ2-1; a weak D match, TRBD2 (6 bases). Trimming removed 0 bases at V and 6 bases at J, with 9 bases between. Germline V gene lookup returns CDR1 DFQATT and CDR2 SNEGSKA (reference sequence). The length of the CDR3 is 13 residues. The CDR3 DNA reads as TGCAGTGCTAGAGATACTAGCAGCAATGAGCAGTTCTTC. It codes for CSARDTSSNEQFF.

Many counts were recorded for this clonotype. V gene TRBV3-1 combines with J gene TRBJ1-5, with 8 nucleotides matching TRBD1. Germline V gene lookup returns CDR1 LGHDT and CDR2 YNNKEL (reference sequence). V shed 3 bases and J 6 bases; nucleotides not matched to a gene: 4. The CDR3 totals 14 residues. CDR3 amino acids: CASSHSGGRQPQHF. CDR3 nucleotides: TGTGCCAGCAGCCACTCAGGGGGCCGTCAGCCCCAGCATTTT.

This clonotype was observed a handful of times. This chain links TRBV9 with TRBJ2-7; 9 positions match TRBD2. Per germline, CDR1 SGDLS and CDR2 YYNGEE. The CDR3 is made up of 17 amino acids. V was clipped by 5 bases and J by 3 bases; unmatched bases: 15. The CDR3 sequence is CASSPGVAGVLGYEQYF. CDR3 DNA: TGTGCCAGCAGTCCTGGGGTAGCGGGAGTCTTGGGCTACGAGCAGTACTTC.

In its sample, this clonotype was seen many times. The chain is built from TRBV6-1 and TRBJ2-7, with D possibly TRBD1 on 6 matching bases. The CDR3 totals 13 residues. Trimming took off 7 bases at V and 1 base at J, with 11 bases between the two ends. Germline loops: CDR1 MNHNS, CDR2 SASEGT. In DNA form, the CDR3 reads TGTGCCAGCACGGGTGGGACATCCTACGAGCAGTACTTC. It encodes CASTGGTSYEQYF.

This clonotype was detected a few times. J is TRBJ2-1 and V is TRBV7-9; D remains ambiguous. This CDR3 is 15 amino acids long. CDR1 is SEHNR and CDR2 is FQNEAQ in the germline V gene (reference sequence). Between the trimmed V and J ends, which lost 4 bases and 6 bases, there was a span of 16 bases. The CDR3 sequence: CASSSGPYKGNEQFF. CDR3 DNA sequence: TGTGCCAGCAGCTCCGGGCCTTACAAAGGCAATGAGCAGTTCTTC.

The chain has TRBV7-9 and TRBJ1-2; a possible D gene is TRBD1 (5 bases). Trimming cost V 0 bases and J 13 bases, with 18 bases left between them. This CDR3 is 14 amino acids long. Germline CDR1 reads SEHNR; CDR2 reads FQNEAQ (reference sequence). The CDR3 DNA reads TGTGCCAGCAGCTTAGCGAAGGGGCTAGGAGCTCGCACCTTC. This gives the protein CASSLAKGLGARTF.

In this sample, this clonotype turned up many times. The chain links TRBV15 to TRBJ1-1; D remains ambiguous. Germline V gene lookup returns CDR1 LNHNV and CDR2 YYDKDF (reference sequence). The V gene lost 4 bases and the J gene lost 5 bases, with 8 bases spanning the gap. The CDR3 totals 12 residues. CDR3 coding DNA: TGTGCCACCAGCAACAGAGGGACTGAAGCTTTCTTT. It is translated as CATSNRGTEAFF.

This clonotype has just a few counts. The chain carries TRBV19 and TRBJ1-1, with a weak D call TRBD1 (5 bases). The CDR3 totals 16 residues. In germline, CDR1 is LNHDA, CDR2 SQIVND (reference sequence). The ends were cut back, 3 bases at V and 4 bases at J, with 18 bases in the middle. In DNA form, the CDR3 reads TGTGCCAGTAGTATTCAACAGGTAGGGGTCTTCACTGAAGCTTTCTTT. Its translation: CASSIQQVGVFTEAFF.